The T cell receptor (beta chain) described here comes from a study of blood T cell repertoires in COVID-19. The V gene's germline CDR1 is ENHRY and CDR2 SYGVKD. Trimming cost V 1 base and J 1 base, with 10 bases left between them. The CDR3 is made up of 15 amino acids. Repertoires were generated with immunoSEQ multiplex PCR, while TCRdb's copy carries only in-frame clones and drops some. Among fewer than 85,000 clones, more than 60% were seen once, and the ten largest hold 15% to 20%. The chain is built from TRBV10-3 and TRBJ1-1; tentative D call: TRBD1 (5 bases). This sequence was found in an elderly woman with active or convalescent COVID-19. The material sequenced was peripheral blood. The DNA of the CDR3 is TGTGCCATCAGTGAGTGGGGCAGCCAGAACACTGAAGCTTTCTTT. Its protein product is CAISEWGSQNTEAFF.